A selection of T cell receptor beta chains follows, all from one sample in a study of regulatory T cells in long-lasting Graves disease. Each CDR3 protein gets one entry after TCRdb re-called the multiplex PCR reads with MiXCR. The sample contains about 460,000 distinct CDR3 sequences, under 25% of which appear only once. Sequenced here: peripheral blood mononuclear cells (PBMCs), sampled when the disease was refractory, from a patient treated with antithyroid drugs. These TCRs come from a female donor with Graves disease. CDR3s include the opening cysteine and the closing phenylalanine or tryptophan. Fields, in order: V gene, J gene, clone size, D gene, CDR3 protein, CDR3 DNA. The D gene is left open where the match is weak. The size field is filled for only some rows; it gives once, few, many or a size class.

TRBV11-3	TRBJ1-1	NA	NA	CASSLVWGVEGNSEAFF	TGTGCCAGCAGCTTAGTTTGGGGGGTAGAAGGCAATTCTGAAGCTTTCTTT
TRBV12-3/TRBV12-4	TRBJ1-5	many	NA	CASSLANSNQPQHF	TGTGCCAGCAGTTTGGCCAATAGCAATCAGCCCCAGCATTTT
TRBV20-1	TRBJ2-7	many	TRBD2	CSALSAAGVDEQYF	TGCAGTGCATTGTCGGCAGCGGGAGTCGACGAGCAGTACTTC
TRBV19	TRBJ1-2	many	NA	CASSILAPTNYGYTF	TGTGCCAGTAGTATATTGGCACCCACTAACTATGGCTACACCTTC
TRBV6-2/TRBV6-3	TRBJ1-2	many	NA	CASSYSRGWGYTF	TGTGCCAGCAGTTACAGTAGAGGATGGGGCTACACCTTC
TRBV9	TRBJ2-5	NA	NA	CASSVSSGQETQYF	TGTGCCAGCAGCGTATCATCTGGCCAAGAGACCCAGTACTTC
TRBV7-2	TRBJ1-5	many	NA	CASSLEGSGVQPQHF	TGTGCCAGCAGCTTAGAGGGGAGTGGGGTCCAGCCCCAGCATTTT
TRBV6-1	TRBJ1-5	many	TRBD1	CASKDPGQGSNQPQHF	TGTGCCAGCAAGGACCCGGGACAGGGGAGCAATCAGCCCCAGCATTTT
TRBV13	TRBJ2-6	many	NA	CASSLGRRFSGANVLTF	TGTGCCAGCAGCTTAGGACGGCGGTTCTCTGGGGCCAACGTCCTGACTTTC
TRBV7-2	TRBJ2-5	NA	TRBD1	CAGSTRQGVETQYF	TGTGCCGGCAGCACCCGACAGGGAGTAGAGACCCAGTACTTC
TRBV7-2	TRBJ2-7	few	TRBD1	CASSRTGGFSYEQYF	TGTGCCAGCAGCCGGACAGGGGGCTTCTCCTACGAGCAGTACTTC
TRBV28	TRBJ2-5	many	NA	CASSFPRTTETQYF	TGTGCCAGCAGTTTTCCTAGGACCACGGAGACCCAGTACTTC
TRBV2	TRBJ1-2	many	NA	CASSDGGGGFGYTF	TGTGCCAGCAGTGATGGCGGTGGGGGTTTTGGCTACACCTTC
TRBV27	TRBJ1-6	NA	NA	CASSLNWGPGNSPLHF	TGTGCCAGCAGTTTAAATTGGGGGCCGGGTAATTCACCCCTCCACTTT
TRBV6-1	TRBJ2-5	many	NA	CAGAEQETQYF	TGTGCGGGAGCGGAACAAGAGACCCAGTACTTC
TRBV2	TRBJ2-7	many	NA	CASSAQGYEQYF	TGTGCCAGCAGCGCCCAGGGCTACGAGCAGTACTTC
TRBV19	TRBJ2-6	few	NA	CASRRFSSSGANVLTF	TGTGCCAGTAGGAGATTTTCCAGCTCTGGGGCCAACGTCCTGACTTTC
TRBV18	TRBJ1-1	few	NA	CASSPQENTEAFF	TGTGCCAGCTCACCACAGGAGAACACTGAAGCTTTCTTT
TRBV7-9	TRBJ2-5	NA	NA	CASSYRAPQETQYF	TGTGCCAGCAGCTACCGAGCCCCCCAAGAGACCCAGTACTTC
TRBV14	TRBJ2-1	NA	TRBD2	CASSQVAGGPASYNEQFF	TGTGCCAGCAGCCAAGTTGCGGGAGGCCCCGCCTCCTACAATGAGCAGTTCTTC
TRBV5-4	TRBJ2-1	NA	TRBD2	CASSLGSSGYNEQFF	TGTGCCAGCAGCTTGGGGAGTAGCGGGTACAATGAGCAGTTCTTC
TRBV30	TRBJ1-2	many	NA	CAWSRGAIDYGYTF	TGTGCCTGGAGTAGAGGTGCGATTGACTATGGCTACACCTTC